The clone carrying this T cell receptor (beta chain) was recorded only once. The sample comes from a study of blood T cell repertoires in COVID-19. Study information: The samples span acute and convalescent COVID-19 from the United States, Italy and Spain. T cells, B-cell-depleted T cells, or PBMCs provided the cDNA or gDNA that served as material.

Per the original methods: For nucleated cells, counts were estimated from reference gene primer amplification. Clones were read by immunoSEQ multiplex PCR, and TCRdb kept only the in-frame ones, dropping some. Clone size and V and J calls were adopted from that table, with D and trimming inferred from the DNA. The sample records around 76,000 clones, roughly 91% being singletons. The germline V gene encodes CDR1 KGHDR and CDR2 SFDVKD. The CDR3 sequence is 16 residues long. Trimming at V came to 1 base and at J to 4 bases, leaving 6 bases not matched to a gene. This chain joins TRBV24-1 and TRBJ2-3; 8 nucleotides match TRBD1. The origin of this receptor is a man between 60 and 70 years old with acute or convalescent COVID-19. Sequenced sample: peripheral blood. Written as DNA, the CDR3 is TGTGCCACCAGTGATTTCACGGGGACAGGCTCAGATACGCAGTATTTT. It codes for CATSDFTGTGSDTQYF.